A single sample gave rise to the 17 T cell receptor beta chains below, sequenced in a study of blood T cell repertoires in COVID-19. Some clones are missing from TCRdb's copy, which holds only in-frame ones; the method was immunoSEQ multiplex PCR. The data contain around 150,000 clones, around 81% of them singletons. The sequenced material came from PBMCs or T cells enriched from blood (not recorded which). These receptors all come from a woman aged 35 to 49 who had recovered from COVID-19.

CDR3 sequence (DNA): TGTGCCAGCAGCCCCCCGGGGGGCCCGAACACCGGGGAGCTGTTTTTT. It encodes CASSPPGGPNTGELFF. This rearrangement joins TRBV9 to TRBJ2-2, with a weak D call TRBD2 (7 bases). The CDR3 length is 16 residues. V lost 4 bases, J lost 0 bases, and 13 bases lay in between. Germline-derived CDR1 and CDR2 are SGDLS and YYNGEE. The variable domain in full, completed from reference TRBV9 and TRBJ2-2, reads DSGVTQTPKHLITATGQRVTLRCSPRSGDLSVYWYQQSLDQGLQFLIQYYNGEERAKGNILERFSAQQFPDLHSELNLSSLELGDSALYFCASSPPGGPNTGELFFGEGSRLTVL.

The chain recombines TRBV10-1 with TRBJ2-3; perhaps TRBD2 as D (5 bases). Germline values: CDR1 WNHNN, CDR2 SYGVQD (reference sequence). The V gene lost 2 bases and the J gene lost 0 bases, with 6 bases spanning the gap. This CDR3 contains 14 residues. DNA for the CDR3: TGCGCCAGCAGTGAGCGGGGTAGCACAGATACGCAGTATTTT. It translates to CASSERGSTDTQYF.

The V and J genes are TRBV11-3 and TRBJ2-2, with 9 nucleotides matching TRBD2. V shed 5 bases, J shed 3 bases, and the junction held 7 bases outside the gene matches. CDR1 SGHNT and CDR2 YENEEA come from the germline V gene. The length of the CDR3 is 16 residues. The CDR3 sequence is CASSPVSGSHTGELFF. CDR3 in DNA: TGTGCCAGCAGCCCCGTTAGCGGGAGTCACACCGGGGAGCTGTTTTTT.

The chain employs TRBV5-6 and TRBJ2-7; tentative D call: TRBD1 (5 bases). The CDR3 runs 15 residues. Germline CDR1 reads SGHDT; CDR2 reads YYEEEE. V dropped 4 bases and J dropped 2 bases, with 16 bases sitting between them. This CDR3 is CASSTYRLLAYEQYF. DNA for the CDR3: TGTGCCAGCAGCACCTACAGGCTGTTGGCCTACGAGCAGTACTTC.

The genes are TRBV30 and TRBJ2-7, with D perhaps matching TRBD2 (7 bases). Germline lookup yields CDR1 GTSNPN and CDR2 SVGIG (reference sequence). V lost 3 bases and J lost 4, with 19 bases in between. The CDR3 totals 15 residues. This CDR3 is CAWSGPAGARYEQYF. CDR3 DNA sequence: TGTGCCTGGAGCGGCCCCGCGGGGGCGCGGTACGAGCAGTACTTC.

The chain couples TRBV27 to TRBJ2-1; TRBD2 matches at 9 bases. Germline CDR1 MNHEY, CDR2 SMNVEV (reference sequence). The CDR3 consists of 16 residues. V gave up 6 bases and J gave up 3 bases; unmatched junction bases: 9. CDR3 DNA: TGTGCCAGCAGGGCGGAGCGGGGGGTATTCTACAATGAGCAGTTCTTC. Protein product: CASRAERGVFYNEQFF.

V gene TRBV12-3 or TRBV12-4 combines with J gene TRBJ2-7; D is unresolved. The V gene lost 5 bases and the J gene lost 2 bases, with 4 bases spanning the gap. This CDR3 region has 11 residues. In DNA, the CDR3 is TGTGCCAGCAGTAACACCTACGAGCAGTACTTC. Translating it yields CASSNTYEQYF.

The chain carries TRBV3-1 (or the pseudogene TRBV3-2) and TRBJ2-2, with D maybe TRBD2 (5 bases). The V end was cut by 4 bases, the J end by 6 bases, with 9 bases between. Germline V lookup: CDR1 LGHDT, CDR2 YNNKEL (reference sequence). The CDR3 runs to 13 residues. The CDR3 sequence is CASSRGGPGELFF. CDR3 in DNA: TGTGCCAGCAGCCGAGGAGGACCCGGGGAGCTGTTTTTT.

This chain links TRBV3-1 (or the pseudogene TRBV3-2) with TRBJ2-7; D unresolved. Trimming removed 0 bases at V and 6 bases at J, with 15 bases between. Germline V gene sequence: CDR1 LGHDT, CDR2 YNNKEL (reference sequence). The CDR3 sequence is 15 residues long. The CDR3 sequence: CASSQEVPPRVEQYF. The CDR3 bases are TGTGCCAGCAGCCAAGAGGTTCCTCCCCGAGTCGAGCAGTACTTC.

CDR3 loop: CSVEGGNTEAFF. CDR3 bases: TGCAGCGTTGAGGGGGGTAACACTGAAGCTTTCTTT. The V and J genes are TRBV29-1 and TRBJ1-1, with D possibly being TRBD1 (5 bases). Germline CDR1 and CDR2: SQVTM and ANQGSEA. V lost 3 bases and J lost 2, with 7 bases in between. CDR3 length equals 12 residues.

V is TRBV10-3 and J is TRBJ1-2, with D tentatively TRBD1 (6 bases). Per germline, CDR1 ENHRY and CDR2 SYGVKD. This CDR3 region has 15 residues. Trimming pared 3 bases from V and 1 base from J, leaving 12 bases between. The CDR3 loop is CAISDKDSFNYGYTF. The CDR3, as DNA: TGTGCCATCAGTGACAAGGACAGCTTTAACTATGGCTACACCTTC.

The chain joins TRBV7-6 to TRBJ2-5; D is uncertain. CDR3 size: 13 residues. V dropped 2 bases and J dropped 5 bases, with 9 bases sitting between them. The germline CDR1 and CDR2 sequences are SGHVS and FNYEAQ. CDR3 protein: CASSLTPRETQYF. The CDR3 region has the DNA TGTGCCAGCAGCTTAACCCCCCGGGAGACCCAGTACTTC.

The chain employs TRBV5-1 and TRBJ1-4, with TRBD1 identical over 11 bases. The CDR3 has 15 amino acids. Trimming removed 4 bases from V and 8 bases from J; junction bases left unmatched: 7. The germline CDR1 and CDR2 sequences are SGHRS and YFSETQ. The CDR3 sequence: CASSTEDRGREKLFF. CDR3 bases: TGCGCCAGCAGCACCGAGGACAGGGGGCGGGAAAAACTGTTTTTT.

This chain joins TRBV3-1 (or the pseudogene TRBV3-2) and TRBJ2-5; 8 positions match TRBD2. CDR3 length: 15 residues. CDR1 and CDR2 from the germline V gene are LGHDT and YNNKEL (reference sequence). Germline trimming cut 8 bases from V and 2 bases from J; bases unmatched to any gene: 10. The CDR3 reads CASCASGGRQETQYF. In DNA, the CDR3 is TGTGCCAGCTGTGCGTCGGGAGGGCGGCAAGAGACCCAGTACTTC.

The V gene is TRBV3-1 (or the pseudogene TRBV3-2), the J gene TRBJ1-5; TRBD1 agrees at 10 bases. V shed 3 bases, J shed 6 bases, and the junction held 5 bases outside the gene matches. The length of the CDR3 is 15 residues. Germline V CDR1 and CDR2: LGHDT, YNNKEL (reference sequence). The CDR3 sequence: CASSQGQGIGQPQHF. The CDR3 bases are TGTGCCAGCAGCCAGGGACAGGGGATTGGTCAGCCCCAGCATTTT.

The chain joins TRBV5-4 to TRBJ2-5, with TRBD2 matching 10 bases. This CDR3 spans 16 amino acids. From germline, CDR1 is SGHNT and CDR2 YYREEE (reference sequence). J gave up 2 bases and V 4 bases, and 8 bases lay outside the gene matches. CDR3 loop: CASSPLGSGGQETQYF. The CDR3 coding sequence is TGTGCCAGCAGCCCCCTCGGTAGCGGGGGGCAAGAGACCCAGTACTTC.

The chain employs TRBV4-1 and TRBJ1-5; 8 bases line up with TRBD1. Germline-derived CDR1 and CDR2 are MGHRA and YSYEKL. Germline trimming cut 0 bases from V and 1 base from J; bases unmatched to any gene: 5. The CDR3 spans 17 residues. The CDR3 loop is CASSQEPDRGSNQPQHF. In DNA, the CDR3 is TGCGCCAGCAGCCAAGAACCCGACAGGGGAAGCAATCAGCCCCAGCATTTT.